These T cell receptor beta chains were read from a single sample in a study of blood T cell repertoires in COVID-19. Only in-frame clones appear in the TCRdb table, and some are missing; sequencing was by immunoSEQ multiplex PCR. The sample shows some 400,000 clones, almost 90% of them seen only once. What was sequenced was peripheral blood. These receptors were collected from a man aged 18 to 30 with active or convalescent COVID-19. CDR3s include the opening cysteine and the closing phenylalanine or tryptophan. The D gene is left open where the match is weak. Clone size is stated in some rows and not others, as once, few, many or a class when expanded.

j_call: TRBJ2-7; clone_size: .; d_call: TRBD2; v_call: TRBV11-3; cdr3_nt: TGTGCCAGCAGCTTACCAATTACTAGCGGGAGGACCTACGAGCAGTACTTC; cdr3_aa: CASSLPITSGRTYEQYF
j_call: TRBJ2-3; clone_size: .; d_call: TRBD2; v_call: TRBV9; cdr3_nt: TGTGCCAGCACCCCTTTAGTTGGAGCTAGCGGGACTACGCAGTATTTT; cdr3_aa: CASTPLVGASGTTQYF
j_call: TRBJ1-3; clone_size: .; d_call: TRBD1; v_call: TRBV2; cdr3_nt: TGTGCCAGCAGCCGCAGGGGGATAACTGGAAACACCATATATTTT; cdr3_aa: CASSRRGITGNTIYF
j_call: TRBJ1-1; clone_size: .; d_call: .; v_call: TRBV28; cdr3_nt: TGTGCCAGCAGTTTACCCCCCGAACTGGAGATGAACACTGAAGCTTTCTTT; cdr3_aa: CASSLPPELEMNTEAFF
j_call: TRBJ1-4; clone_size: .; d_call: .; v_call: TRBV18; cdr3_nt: TGTGCCAGCTCACCTAGTGTCGGTGAAAAACTGTTTTTT; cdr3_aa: CASSPSVGEKLFF
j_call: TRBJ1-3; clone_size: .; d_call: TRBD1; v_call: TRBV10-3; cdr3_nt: TGTGCCTCCTGGACAGGACCTGGAAACACCATATATTTT; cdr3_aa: CASWTGPGNTIYF
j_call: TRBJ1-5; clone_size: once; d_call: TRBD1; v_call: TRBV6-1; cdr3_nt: TGTGCCAGCAGTGAACCGACAGGGGGCAATCAGCCCCAGCATTTT; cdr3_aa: CASSEPTGGNQPQHF
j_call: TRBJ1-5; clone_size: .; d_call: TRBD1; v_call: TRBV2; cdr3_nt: TGTGCCAGCAGTGCACAACAGGGGATTTACAATCAGCCCCAGCATTTT; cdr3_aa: CASSAQQGIYNQPQHF
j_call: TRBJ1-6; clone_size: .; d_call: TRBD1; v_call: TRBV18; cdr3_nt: TGTGCCAGCTCACCGACAGGGGCGGATAATTCACCCCTCCACTTT; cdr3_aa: CASSPTGADNSPLHF
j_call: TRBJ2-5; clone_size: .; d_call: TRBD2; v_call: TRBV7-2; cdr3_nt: TGTGCCAGCAGCTACGGACTAGCGGGTTTGGAGACCCAGTACTTC; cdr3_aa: CASSYGLAGLETQYF
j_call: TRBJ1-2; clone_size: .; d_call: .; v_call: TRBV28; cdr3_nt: TGTGCCAGCAGTTTCCGAACCCATACCCCGGTCGGCTATGGCTACACCTTC; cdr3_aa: CASSFRTHTPVGYGYTF
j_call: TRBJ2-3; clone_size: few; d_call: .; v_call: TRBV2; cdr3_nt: TGTGCCAGCAACGAGTATGGGCGAACGTCAGATACACAGTATTTT; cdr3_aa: CASNEYGRTSDTQYF
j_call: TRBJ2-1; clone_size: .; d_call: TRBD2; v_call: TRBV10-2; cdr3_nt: TGCGCCAGCCAAAATAGCGGGAGGTACAATGAGCAGTTCTTC; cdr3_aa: CASQNSGRYNEQFF
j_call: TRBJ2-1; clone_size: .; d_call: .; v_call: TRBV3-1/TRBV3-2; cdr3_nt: TGTGCCAGCAGCCACCTCCCCGGCAGGGAACCTGAGCAGTTCTTC; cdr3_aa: CASSHLPGREPEQFF
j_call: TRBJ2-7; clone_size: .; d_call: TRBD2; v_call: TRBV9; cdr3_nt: TGTGCCAGCAGCGTAGCCCCCCTAGCGGACCGGAGCTCCCTTTACGAGCAGTACTTC; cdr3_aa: CASSVAPLADRSSLYEQYF
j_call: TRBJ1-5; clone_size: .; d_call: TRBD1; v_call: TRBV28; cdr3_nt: TGTGCCAGCAGCGATAGGGGGGGACAGGGGATCCATCAGCCCCAGCATTTT; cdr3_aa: CASSDRGGQGIHQPQHF
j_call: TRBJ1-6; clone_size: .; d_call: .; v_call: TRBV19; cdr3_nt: TGTGCCAGTAGTATAACCGGACGGGAATATAATTCACCCCTCCACTTT; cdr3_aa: CASSITGREYNSPLHF
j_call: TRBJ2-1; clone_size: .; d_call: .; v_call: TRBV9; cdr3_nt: TGTGCCAGCAGCGTAAGTAGGGAGGTATTTCGCTCCTACAATGAGCAGTTCTTC; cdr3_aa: CASSVSREVFRSYNEQFF
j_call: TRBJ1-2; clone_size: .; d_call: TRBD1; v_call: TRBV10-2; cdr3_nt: TGCGCCAGCAGTAGGGAGGGACAGGCGAGGTTC; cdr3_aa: CASSREGQARF
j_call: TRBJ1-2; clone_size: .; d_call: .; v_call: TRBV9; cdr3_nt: TGTGCCAGCAGCGTAGAGTTCCAGGGCCGGTGGGGCTACACCTTC; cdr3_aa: CASSVEFQGRWGYTF
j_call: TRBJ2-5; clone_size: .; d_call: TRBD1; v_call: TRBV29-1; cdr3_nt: TGCAGCGTTCGGGCATCACAGGGGTCTCTGGAGACCCAGTACTTC; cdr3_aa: CSVRASQGSLETQYF
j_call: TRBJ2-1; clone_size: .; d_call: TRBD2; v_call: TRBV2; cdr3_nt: TGTGCCAGCAGTGAGGGACTAGGGAACCCTGCTGAGCAGTTCTTC; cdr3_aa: CASSEGLGNPAEQFF
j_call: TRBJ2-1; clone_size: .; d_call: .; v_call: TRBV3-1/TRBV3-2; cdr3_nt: TGTGCCAGCAGCCAAGGGTGGCGGGACGAGCAGTTCTTC; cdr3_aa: CASSQGWRDEQFF
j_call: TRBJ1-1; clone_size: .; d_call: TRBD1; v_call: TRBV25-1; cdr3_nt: TGTGCCACGTCCGAGACAGGGGAACAGAACACTGAAGCTTTCTTT; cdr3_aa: CATSETGEQNTEAFF
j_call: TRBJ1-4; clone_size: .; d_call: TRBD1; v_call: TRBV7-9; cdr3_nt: TGTGCCAGCAGCTTCCTTTCGGACAGGGGCGAAAAACTGTTTTTT; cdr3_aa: CASSFLSDRGEKLFF
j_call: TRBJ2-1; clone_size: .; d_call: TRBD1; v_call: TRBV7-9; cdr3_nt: TGTGCCAGCAGCTTAGTCGGGACAGGGGTTTACAATGAGCAGTTCTTC; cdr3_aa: CASSLVGTGVYNEQFF
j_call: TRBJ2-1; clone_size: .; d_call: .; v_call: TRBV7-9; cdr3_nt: TGTGCCAGCAGTCCCCCGGCGGAGGGGGCCAATGAGCAGTTCTTC; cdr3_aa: CASSPPAEGANEQFF
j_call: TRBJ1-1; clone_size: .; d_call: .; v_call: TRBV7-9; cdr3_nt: TGTGCCAGCAGTTTGGCGGGGAACACTGAAGCTTTCTTT; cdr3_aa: CASSLAGNTEAFF
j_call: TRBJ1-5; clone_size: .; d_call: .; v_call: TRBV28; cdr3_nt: TGTGCCAGCAGTTTAGGCAAGTTTGGCAATCAGCCCCAGCATTTT; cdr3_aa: CASSLGKFGNQPQHF
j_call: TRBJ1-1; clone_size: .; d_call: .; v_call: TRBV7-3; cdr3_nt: TGTGCCAGCAGCATTAATAGGAACACTGAAGCTTTCTTT; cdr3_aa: CASSINRNTEAFF
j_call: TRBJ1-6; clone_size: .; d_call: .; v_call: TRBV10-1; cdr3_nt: TGCGCCAGCAGTGAGTCGGCCCGGGGGGAAGCTTCACCCCTCCACTTT; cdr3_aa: CASSESARGEASPLHF
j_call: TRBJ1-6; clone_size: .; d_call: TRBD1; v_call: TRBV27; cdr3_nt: TGTGCCAGCAGTGCCAGACAGGGAAGCGGTTCACCCCTCCACTTT; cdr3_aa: CASSARQGSGSPLHF
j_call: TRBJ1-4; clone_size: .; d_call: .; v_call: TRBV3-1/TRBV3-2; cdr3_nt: TGTGCCAGCAGCCCCTATCCTTCTAATGAAAAACTGTTTTTT; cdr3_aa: CASSPYPSNEKLFF
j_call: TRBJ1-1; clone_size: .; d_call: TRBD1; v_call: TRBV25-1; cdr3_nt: TGTGCCAGCAGTGAGGCCAGACCAGGGGGCCTGACTGAAGCTTTCTTT; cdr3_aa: CASSEARPGGLTEAFF
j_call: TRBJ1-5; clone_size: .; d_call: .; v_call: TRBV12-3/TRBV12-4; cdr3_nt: TGTGCCAGCAGTTTCAGGGATAATCAGCCCCAGCATTTT; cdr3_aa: CASSFRDNQPQHF
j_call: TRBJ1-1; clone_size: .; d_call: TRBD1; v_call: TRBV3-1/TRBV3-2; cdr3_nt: TGTGCCAGCAGCCATACCGGGACAGTGAACACTGAAGCTTTCTTT; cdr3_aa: CASSHTGTVNTEAFF
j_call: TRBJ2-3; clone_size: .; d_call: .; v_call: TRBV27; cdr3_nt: TGTGCCAGCAGACTACAAACCGGGACTGGGCGGAGAACAGATACGCAGTATTTT; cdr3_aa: CASRLQTGTGRRTDTQYF
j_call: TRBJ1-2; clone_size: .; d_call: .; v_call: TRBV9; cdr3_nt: TGTGCCAGCAGCGTAGTCGGAGACAGTTATGGCTACACCTTC; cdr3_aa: CASSVVGDSYGYTF
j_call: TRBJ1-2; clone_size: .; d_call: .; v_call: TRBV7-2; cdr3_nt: TGTGCCAGCAGCCCCTGGCAGGCCCTAGGGGATGGCTACACCTTC; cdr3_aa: CASSPWQALGDGYTF
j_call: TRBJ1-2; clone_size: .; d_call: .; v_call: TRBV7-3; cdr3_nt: TGTGCCAGCAGCTTAGATGGCTTGGGCCATGGCTACACCTTC; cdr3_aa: CASSLDGLGHGYTF